This section outlines one T cell receptor beta chain sequence together with its context. These data originate in a study of blood T cell repertoires in COVID-19. Overall study context: The study drew acute and convalescent COVID-19 samples from the United States, Italy and Spain. From T cells, B-cell-depleted T cells, or PBMCs came the material, which was cDNA or gDNA.

J gave up 8 bases and V 7 bases, and 13 bases lay outside the gene matches. The CDR3 loop spans 17 amino acids. CDR1 and CDR2 (germline): MDHEN, SYDVKM. Data came from immunoSEQ multiplex PCR; TCRdb stores just in-frame clones and leaves some out. The repertoire holds approximately 220,000 clones, with around nine tenths as singletons. The source is a man aged 55 to 69 with acute or convalescent COVID-19. The chain joins TRBV28 to TRBJ2-1; 14 positions match TRBD2. The sequencing sample was made of peripheral blood. CDR3 in amino acids: CASNYARGLAGVDEQFF. In DNA form, the CDR3 reads TGTGCCAGCAACTACGCCAGGGGACTAGCGGGAGTGGATGAGCAGTTCTTC. Full variable domain (missing parts from reference TRBV28 and TRBJ2-1): DVKVTQSSRYLVKRTGEKVFLECVQDMDHENMFWYRQDPGLGLRLIYFSYDVKMKEKGDIPEGYSVSREKKERFSLILESASTNQTSMYLCASNYARGLAGVDEQFFGPGTRLTVL.